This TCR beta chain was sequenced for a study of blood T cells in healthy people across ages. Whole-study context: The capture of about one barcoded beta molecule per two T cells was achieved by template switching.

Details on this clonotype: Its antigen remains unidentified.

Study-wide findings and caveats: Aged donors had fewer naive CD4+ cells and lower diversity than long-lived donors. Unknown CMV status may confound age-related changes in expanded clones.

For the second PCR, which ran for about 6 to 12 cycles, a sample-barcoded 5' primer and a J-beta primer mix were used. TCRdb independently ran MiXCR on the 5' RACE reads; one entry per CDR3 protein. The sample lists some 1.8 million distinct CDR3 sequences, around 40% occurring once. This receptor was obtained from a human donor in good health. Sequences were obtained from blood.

CDR3 in amino acids: CASSLSTGTVYEQYF. The DNA for the CDR3 is TGTGCCAGCAGTTTATCGACCGGGACAGTCTACGAGCAGTACTTC. The gene calls are TRBV27 and TRBJ2-5; 7 bases are shared with TRBD1. The J call is doubtful: the DNA matches TRBJ2-7 better. This CDR3 spans 15 amino acids. Germline V lookup: CDR1 MNHEY, CDR2 SMNVEV (reference sequence).